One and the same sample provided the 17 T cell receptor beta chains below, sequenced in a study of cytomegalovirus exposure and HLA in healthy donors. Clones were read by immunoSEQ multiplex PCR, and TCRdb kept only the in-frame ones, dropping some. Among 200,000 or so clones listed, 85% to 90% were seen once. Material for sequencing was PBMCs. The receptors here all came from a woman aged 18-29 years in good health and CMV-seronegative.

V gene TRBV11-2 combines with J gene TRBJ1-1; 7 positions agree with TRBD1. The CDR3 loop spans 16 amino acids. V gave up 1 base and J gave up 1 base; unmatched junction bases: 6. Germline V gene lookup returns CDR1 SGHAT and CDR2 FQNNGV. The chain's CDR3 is CASSLAYRGGNTEAFF. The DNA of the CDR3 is TGTGCCAGCAGCTTAGCCTACAGGGGAGGGAACACTGAAGCTTTCTTT.

CDR3 coding DNA: TGTGCCAGCAGTTTAGGACAGGTAACCTACAATGAGCAGTTCTTC. It codes for CASSLGQVTYNEQFF. The rearrangement joins TRBV27 to TRBJ2-1, with 7 bases aligning to TRBD1. The V gene's germline CDR1 is MNHEY and CDR2 SMNVEV (reference sequence). The CDR3 loop spans 15 amino acids. After removal of 2 bases from V and 2 bases from J, the junction contained 3 bases not matched to a gene.

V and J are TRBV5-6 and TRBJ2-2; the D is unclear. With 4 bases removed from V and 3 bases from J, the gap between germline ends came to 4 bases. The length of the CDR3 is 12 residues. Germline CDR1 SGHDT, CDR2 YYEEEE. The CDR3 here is CASSHYTGELFF. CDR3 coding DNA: TGTGCCAGCAGCCATTACACCGGGGAGCTGTTTTTT.

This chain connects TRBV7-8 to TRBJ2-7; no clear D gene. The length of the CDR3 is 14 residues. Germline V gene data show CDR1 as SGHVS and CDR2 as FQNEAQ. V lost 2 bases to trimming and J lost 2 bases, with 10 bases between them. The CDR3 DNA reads TGTGCCAGCAGCTTATTACCGGTGCCCTACGAGCAGTACTTC. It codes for CASSLLPVPYEQYF.

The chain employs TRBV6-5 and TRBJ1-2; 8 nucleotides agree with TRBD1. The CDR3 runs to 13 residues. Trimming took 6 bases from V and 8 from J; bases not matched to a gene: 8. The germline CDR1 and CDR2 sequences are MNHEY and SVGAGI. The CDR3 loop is CASRRGQGSGYTF. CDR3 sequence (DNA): TGTGCCAGCAGACGAGGACAGGGTTCCGGCTACACCTTC.

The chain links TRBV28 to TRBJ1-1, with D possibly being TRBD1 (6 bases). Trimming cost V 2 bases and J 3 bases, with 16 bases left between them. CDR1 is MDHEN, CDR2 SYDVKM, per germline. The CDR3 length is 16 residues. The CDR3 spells CASSLGGRLGDTEAFF. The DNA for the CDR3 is TGTGCCAGCAGTTTAGGGGGCCGGTTAGGGGACACTGAAGCTTTCTTT.

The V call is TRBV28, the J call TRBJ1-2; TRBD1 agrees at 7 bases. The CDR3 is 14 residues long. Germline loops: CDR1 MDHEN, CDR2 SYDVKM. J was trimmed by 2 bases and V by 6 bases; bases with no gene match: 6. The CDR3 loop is CASSSLTGNYGYTF. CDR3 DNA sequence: TGTGCCAGCAGCTCTCTGACAGGGAACTATGGCTACACCTTC.

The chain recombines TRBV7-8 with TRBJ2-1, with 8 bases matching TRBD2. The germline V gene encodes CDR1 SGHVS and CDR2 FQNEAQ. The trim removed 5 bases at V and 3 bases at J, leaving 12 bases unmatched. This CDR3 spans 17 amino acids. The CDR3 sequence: CASSPPKAGAVYNEQFF. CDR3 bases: TGTGCCAGCAGCCCCCCAAAAGCGGGAGCGGTCTACAATGAGCAGTTCTTC.

The CDR3 DNA is TGCAGCGTTCGGGACAGGGGGGGAGTCTACGAGCAGTACTTC. Its protein is CSVRDRGGVYEQYF. The chain is built from TRBV29-1 and TRBJ2-7, with 11 bases aligning to TRBD1. This CDR3 is built from 14 residues. Trimming removed 5 bases from V and 3 bases from J; junction bases left unmatched: 6. Germline V gene data show CDR1 as SQVTM and CDR2 as ANQGSEA.

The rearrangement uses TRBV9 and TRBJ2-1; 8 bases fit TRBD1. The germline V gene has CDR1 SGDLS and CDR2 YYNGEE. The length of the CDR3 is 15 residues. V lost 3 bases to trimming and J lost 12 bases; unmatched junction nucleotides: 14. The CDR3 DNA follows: TGTGCCAGCAGCGGTAGACAGGGGCGGGGAGATGGGCAGTTCTTC. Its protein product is CASSGRQGRGDGQFF. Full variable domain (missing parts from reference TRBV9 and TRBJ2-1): DSGVTQTPKHLITATGQRVTLRCSPRSGDLSVYWYQQSLDQGLQFLIQYYNGEERAKGNILERFSAQQFPDLHSELNLSSLELGDSALYFCASSGRQGRGDGQFFGPGTRLTVL.

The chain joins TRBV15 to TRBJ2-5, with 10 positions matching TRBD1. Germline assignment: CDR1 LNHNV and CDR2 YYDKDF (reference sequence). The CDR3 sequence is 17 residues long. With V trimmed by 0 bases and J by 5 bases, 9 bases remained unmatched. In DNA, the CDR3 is TGTGCCACCAGCAGAGATACCGGGACAGGGGCGTGGGAGACCCAGTACTTC. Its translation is CATSRDTGTGAWETQYF.

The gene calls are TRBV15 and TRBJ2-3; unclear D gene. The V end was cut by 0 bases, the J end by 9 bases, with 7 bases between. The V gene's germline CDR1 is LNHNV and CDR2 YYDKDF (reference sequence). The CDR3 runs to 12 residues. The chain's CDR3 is CATSREDGTQYF. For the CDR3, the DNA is TGTGCCACCAGCAGAGAAGACGGGACGCAGTATTTT.

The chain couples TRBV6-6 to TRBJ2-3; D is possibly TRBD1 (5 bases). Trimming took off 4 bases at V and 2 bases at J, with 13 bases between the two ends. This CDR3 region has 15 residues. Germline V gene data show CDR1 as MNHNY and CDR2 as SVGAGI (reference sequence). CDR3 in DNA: TGTGCCAGCAGTTTCCCGGACATAAACACAGATACGCAGTATTTT. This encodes CASSFPDINTDTQYF.

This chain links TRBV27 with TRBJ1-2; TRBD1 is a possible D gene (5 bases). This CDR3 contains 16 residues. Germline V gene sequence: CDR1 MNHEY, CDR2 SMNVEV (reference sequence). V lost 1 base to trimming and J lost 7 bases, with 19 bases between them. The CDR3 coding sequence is TGTGCCAGCAGTTTATACCGGAATGCCAGGGCTAGTGGCTACACCTTC. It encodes CASSLYRNARASGYTF.

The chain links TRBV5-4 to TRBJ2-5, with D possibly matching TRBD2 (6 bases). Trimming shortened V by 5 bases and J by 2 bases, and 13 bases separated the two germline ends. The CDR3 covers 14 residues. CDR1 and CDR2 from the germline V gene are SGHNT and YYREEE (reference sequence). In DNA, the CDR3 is TGTGCCAGCAGGGACCGGGGGAGACAAGAGACCCAGTACTTC. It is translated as CASRDRGRQETQYF.

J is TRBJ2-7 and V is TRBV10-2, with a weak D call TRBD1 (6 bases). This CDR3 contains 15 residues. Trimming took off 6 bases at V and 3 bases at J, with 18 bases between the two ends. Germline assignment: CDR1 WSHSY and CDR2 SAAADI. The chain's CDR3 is CASRNGRDTVYEQYF. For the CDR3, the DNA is TGCGCCAGCAGAAACGGACGGGACACCGTCTACGAGCAGTACTTC.

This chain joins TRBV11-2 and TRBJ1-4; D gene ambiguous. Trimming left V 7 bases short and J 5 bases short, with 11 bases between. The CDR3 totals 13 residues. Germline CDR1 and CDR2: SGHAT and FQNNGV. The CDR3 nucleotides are TGTGCCAGCACCACTGGCGGAAATGAAAAACTGTTTTTT. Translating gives CASTTGGNEKLFF.